Each of the 26 T cell receptor beta chains below was sequenced from the same sample in a study of shared clonotypes between healthy human individuals. Sequencing used immunoSEQ multiplex PCR; TCRdb keeps in-frame clones, though not all of them. The repertoire holds around 690,000 clones, with 90% as singletons. Sequenced sample: memory CD8+ T cells from PBMCs. Specified subset: CD45RO+ cells pooled with CCR7-negative TemRA cells. The receptors come from a man between 18 and 35 years old in good health. Some clones in this sample may be carry-over from other donors' samples.

The chain employs TRBV7-9 and TRBJ1-2; D is undetermined. CDR1 SEHNR and CDR2 FQNEAQ come from the germline V gene (reference sequence). Trimming left V 4 bases short and J 8 bases short, with 20 bases between. The CDR3 loop spans 15 amino acids. This chain's CDR3 is CASSSRHPQERGYTF. CDR3 bases: TGTGCCAGCAGCTCAAGACACCCTCAGGAGAGGGGCTACACCTTC.

The V and J genes are TRBV2 and TRBJ1-5; D remains unclear. V lost 3 bases to trimming and J lost 3 bases, with 9 bases between them. CDR3 length equals 14 residues. Germline-derived CDR1 and CDR2 are SNHLY and FYNNEI. CDR3 residues: CASSEGATNQPQHF. CDR3 nucleotide sequence: TGTGCCAGCAGTGAGGGAGCCACCAATCAGCCCCAGCATTTT.

This chain links TRBV7-9 with TRBJ2-5, with 14 bases fitting TRBD2. The V segment lost 5 bases and the J segment 5 bases; nucleotides outside the gene matches: 7. The CDR3 runs to 16 residues. Germline V gives CDR1 SEHNR, CDR2 FQNEAQ (reference sequence). CDR3 amino acids: CASSPPGLAGVETQYF. The CDR3 DNA reads TGTGCCAGCAGCCCCCCGGGACTAGCGGGAGTGGAGACCCAGTACTTC.

The chain is built from TRBV7-6 and TRBJ2-6; possible D gene TRBD1, 5 bases. Germline CDR1 is SGHVS and CDR2 is FNYEAQ. The CDR3 has 15 residues. Between the trimmed V and J ends, which lost 5 bases and 4 bases, there was a span of 12 bases. CDR3 in DNA: TGTGCCAGCAGCGTCCCAGGGTCAGGGGCCAACGTCCTGACTTTC. It specifies CASSVPGSGANVLTF.

This clone was recorded once. V and J are TRBV28 and TRBJ1-4, with D uncertain. The ends were cut back, 3 bases at V and 3 bases at J, with 11 bases in the middle. The germline gives CDR1 MDHEN, CDR2 SYDVKM. The CDR3 loop spans 15 amino acids. CDR3 loop: CASSFGWVANEKLFF. CDR3 DNA: TGTGCCAGCAGTTTTGGTTGGGTGGCTAATGAAAAACTGTTTTTT. Full variable domain (remainder filled in from reference TRBV28 and TRBJ1-4): DVKVTQSSRYLVKRTGEKVFLECVQDMDHENMFWYRQDPGLGLRLIYFSYDVKMKEKGDIPEGYSVSREKKERFSLILESASTNQTSMYLCASSFGWVANEKLFFGSGTQLSVL.

The V call is TRBV6-1, the J call TRBJ1-1, with D possibly being TRBD1 (6 bases). V dropped 8 bases and J dropped 2 bases, with 18 bases sitting between them. CDR3 length equals 15 residues. The germline CDR1 and CDR2 sequences are MNHNS and SASEGT. The CDR3 spells CASPNPEQGNTEAFF. The DNA of the CDR3 is TGTGCCAGCCCGAACCCAGAACAGGGCAACACTGAAGCTTTCTTT.

The J gene is TRBJ2-2, the V gene TRBV2, with 9 bases identical to TRBD1. Per germline, CDR1 SNHLY and CDR2 FYNNEI. J gave up 6 bases and V 6 bases, and 5 bases lay outside the gene matches. The CDR3 covers 14 residues. The CDR3 sequence: CASRGTGLAGELFF. The CDR3 DNA follows: TGTGCCAGCAGGGGGACAGGGCTGGCCGGGGAGCTGTTTTTT.

The chain uses TRBV4-3 and TRBJ2-5; possible D gene TRBD1, 6 bases. The J call may be in error: the DNA end matches TRBJ2-7 better. From germline, CDR1 is LGHNA and CDR2 YSLEER. There are 14 residues in the CDR3. The CDR3 bases are TGCGCCAGCAGCCAAGTGGACAGCTCCTACGAGCAGTACTTC. Its translation is CASSQVDSSYEQYF.

This chain links TRBV7-6 with TRBJ2-1, with D possibly being TRBD2 (5 bases). The CDR3 runs 15 residues. In germline, CDR1 is SGHVS, CDR2 FNYEAQ. V shed 5 bases and J shed 6 bases, with 17 bases lying between them. The CDR3 region is CASSNGRASLNEQFF. CDR3 nucleotide sequence: TGTGCCAGCAGCAATGGGCGGGCTAGTCTCAATGAGCAGTTCTTC. The full variable domain, rest sourced from reference TRBV7-6 and TRBJ2-1, is GAGVSQSPRYKVTKRGQDVALRCDPISGHVSLYWYRQALGQGPEFLTYFNYEAQQDKSGLPNDRFSAERPEGSISTLTIQRTEQRDSAMYRCASSNGRASLNEQFFGPGTRLTVL.

The rearrangement links TRBV10-2 to TRBJ2-5; either TRBD1 or TRBD2 may supply D (7 bases each). Germline V gene sequence: CDR1 WSHSY, CDR2 SAAADI. Deletions cut 0 bases from V and 2 bases from J, with 13 bases between. This CDR3 contains 16 residues. The chain's CDR3 is CASSESGQGGQETQYF. The CDR3 DNA reads TGCGCCAGCAGTGAGTCAGGTCAGGGGGGGCAAGAGACCCAGTACTTC.

Of note for this clone: Additional DNA sequences in this sample encode the identical CDR3. The chain couples TRBV7-9 to TRBJ2-1; D is unresolved. Trimming removed 5 bases at V and 4 bases at J, with 6 bases between. The CDR3 runs 12 residues. Germline loops: CDR1 SEHNR, CDR2 FQNEAQ (reference sequence). The CDR3 spells CASSLGYNEQFF. The DNA of the CDR3 is TGTGCCAGCAGCCTTGGGTACAATGAGCAGTTCTTC.

This rearrangement joins TRBV4-1 to TRBJ2-7; D unclear. CDR1 is MGHRA and CDR2 is YSYEKL in the germline V gene. V dropped 5 bases and J dropped 7 bases, with 9 bases sitting between them. The CDR3 is 11 residues long. CDR3 amino acids: CASSKGWEQYF. DNA for the CDR3: TGCGCCAGCAGCAAAGGGTGGGAGCAGTACTTC.

Concerning this clone itself: Compared with germline, one end of the junction differs, possibly owing to a read error. The chain joins TRBV11-3 to TRBJ2-1, with TRBD2 as a possible D gene (5 bases). The CDR3 totals 13 residues. Germline-derived CDR1 and CDR2 are SGHNT and YENEEA. The CDR3 DNA sequence: TGTGCCAGCAGCCAGCAGGACTTCCCCCGTCCGGTCTTC. Translated: CASSQQDFPRPVF.

The rearrangement links TRBV6-5 to TRBJ2-7; unclear D gene. Germline CDR1 and CDR2: MNHEY and SVGAGI. The CDR3 loop spans 14 amino acids. V was pared by 2 bases and J by 0 bases, with 8 bases between. The CDR3 DNA follows: TGTGCCAGCAGTTACGGTATAGCCTCCTACGAGCAGTACTTC. Its protein is CASSYGIASYEQYF.

J is TRBJ2-7 and V is TRBV5-1; TRBD1 might be the D (6 bases). This CDR3 contains 15 residues. V lost 0 bases and J 4 bases, leaving 14 bases between the germline ends. Germline V gene data show CDR1 as SGHRS and CDR2 as YFSETQ. CDR3 sequence (DNA): TGCGCCAGCAGCTTGGCCATGGGGGCGAAGTACGAGCAGTACTTC. Translation gives CASSLAMGAKYEQYF.

The chain combines TRBV19 with TRBJ1-5; weak D call: TRBD1 (5 bases). The V end lost 6 bases, the J end lost 3 bases, and 21 bases lay between the germline ends. The CDR3 has 17 residues. The germline V gene encodes CDR1 LNHDA and CDR2 SQIVND (reference sequence). The CDR3 protein is CASSPSFFRGLNQPQHF. CDR3 DNA: TGTGCCAGTAGCCCCTCCTTCTTCCGGGGCCTCAATCAGCCCCAGCATTTT. Full variable domain (outside the CDR3, taken from reference TRBV19 and TRBJ1-5): DGGITQSPKYLFRKEGQNVTLSCEQNLNHDAMYWYRQDPGQGLRLIYYSQIVNDFQKGDIAEGYSVSREKKESFPLTVTSAQKNPTAFYLCASSPSFFRGLNQPQHFGDGTRLSIL.

The rearrangement uses TRBV9 and TRBJ2-7, with D tentatively TRBD1 or TRBD2 (6 bases each). V was shortened by 3 bases and J by 3 bases, with 16 bases between the two germline ends. CDR3 length equals 15 residues. Germline CDR1 is SGDLS and CDR2 is YYNGEE. The CDR3 nucleotides read TGTGCCAGCAGCGCGACCACAGGGACTCACTACGAGCAGTACTTC. Translation gives CASSATTGTHYEQYF.

Concerning this clone: This CDR3 is also generated by other DNA sequences in the sample. The rearrangement joins TRBV6-5 to TRBJ2-3; 9 nucleotides agree with TRBD1. Germline V CDR1 and CDR2: MNHEY, SVGAGI. V shed 2 bases, J shed 3 bases, and the junction held 0 bases outside the gene matches. The CDR3 loop spans 14 amino acids. The CDR3 nucleotides read TGTGCCAGCAGTTACGGACAGGGGACAGATACGCAGTATTTT. Protein sequence: CASSYGQGTDTQYF.

This chain uses TRBV7-6 with TRBJ1-2; D gene unclear. V lost 5 bases, J lost 0 bases, and 10 bases lay in between. Germline V lookup: CDR1 SGHVS, CDR2 FNYEAQ. The CDR3 is 14 residues long. The DNA of the CDR3 is TGTGCCAGCAGCCCGCCGGGGTCTAACTATGGCTACACCTTC. Protein sequence: CASSPPGSNYGYTF.

V usage is TRBV11-2 and J usage is TRBJ2-3; 8 bases match TRBD2. The germline CDR1 and CDR2 sequences are SGHAT and FQNNGV. After removal of 5 bases from V and 2 bases from J, the junction contained 6 bases not matched to a gene. The CDR3 length is 15 residues. The CDR3 protein is CASSKGLATTDTQYF. CDR3 bases: TGTGCCAGCAGCAAAGGACTAGCTACCACAGATACGCAGTATTTT.

The chain joins TRBV4-3 to TRBJ2-1; D possibly uses TRBD1 or TRBD2 (6 bases each). The V and J ends lost 0 bases and 7 bases respectively, with 10 bases between them. From germline, CDR1 is LGHNA and CDR2 YSLEER. The CDR3 is 14 amino acids. This CDR3 reads CASSQDGGRNEQFF. The CDR3 nucleotides read TGCGCCAGCAGCCAAGATGGGGGGCGAAATGAGCAGTTCTTC.

In this sample, this clone turned up once. The rearrangement uses TRBV27 and TRBJ1-5; TRBD1 might be the D (5 bases). The V and J ends lost 3 bases and 2 bases respectively, with 14 bases between them. Per the germline V gene, CDR1 is MNHEY and CDR2 is SMNVEV (reference sequence). CDR3 length equals 16 residues. The CDR3, as DNA: TGTGCCAGCAGTTTTGGGGCTCCGTTCGGCAATCAGCCCCAGCATTTT. This encodes CASSFGAPFGNQPQHF.

This sequence joins TRBV5-8 and TRBJ1-1; D unclear. This CDR3 contains 13 residues. Deletions cut 0 bases from V and 4 bases from J, with 7 bases between. Germline V lookup: CDR1 SGHTS, CDR2 YDEGEE. This CDR3 reads CASSLGAGTEAFF. The CDR3 coding sequence is TGTGCCAGCAGCTTGGGGGCCGGCACTGAAGCTTTCTTT. The full variable domain, completed using reference TRBV5-8 and TRBJ1-1, is EAGVTQSPTHLIKTRGQQATLRCSPISGHTSVYWYQQALGLGLQFLLWYDEGEERNRGNFPPRFSGRQFPNYSSELNVNALELEDSALYLCASSLGAGTEAFFGQGTRLTVV.

This chain connects TRBV27 to TRBJ1-1; the D gene is possibly TRBD1 (6 bases). Germline lookup yields CDR1 MNHEY and CDR2 SMNVEV (reference sequence). There are 17 residues in the CDR3. Trimming pared 3 bases from V and 6 bases from J, leaving 23 bases between. CDR3 loop: CASSFSGRGRGWAEAFF. Here the CDR3 DNA reads TGTGCCAGCAGTTTTAGTGGCAGGGGACGGGGATGGGCTGAAGCTTTCTTT.

The chain combines TRBV7-9 with TRBJ2-7; no firm D call. The CDR3 length is 13 residues. Germline CDR1 and CDR2: SEHNR and FQNEAQ (reference sequence). V dropped 1 base and J dropped 6 bases, with 10 bases sitting between them. The CDR3 sequence: CASSLGSSGEQYF. The CDR3 region has the DNA TGTGCCAGCAGCTTAGGTTCCTCCGGCGAGCAGTACTTC.

V usage is TRBV25-1 and J usage is TRBJ1-2; no reliable D call. The CDR3 totals 13 residues. V dropped 5 bases and J dropped 7 bases, with 14 bases sitting between them. Germline V gives CDR1 MGHDK, CDR2 SYGVNS. CDR3 DNA: TGTGCCAGCAGTAGGACGGAGGCGGGTGGCTACACCTTC. Protein sequence: CASSRTEAGGYTF.